The TCR beta chain under discussion was sequenced for a study of T cell repertoires in cytomegalovirus infection (dated by TCRdb to about 2019). Study-wide context: Alongside well-studied HLA-B-restricted epitopes, the peptide stimulations were aimed at recently identified HLA-C-restricted CMV epitopes, whose presentation resists viral immunomodulation. Because public TCR beta signatures pointed to carriage of CMV infection together with the matching HLA type, the HLA type of each donor mattered for the analysis.

The sequencer was an Illumina HiSeq 1500. TCRdb ran its own pipeline on the public reads, namely fastp trimming at Q25 and MiXCR clone calling, and kept in-frame beta chains. CDR3 protein sequences are deduplicated, and each keeps its most common genes and DNA. The sample profile shows some 560,000 distinct CDR3 sequences; 40% of them were found once. The ten largest make up around 50% of the sample. Results the study describes overall, beyond this receptor: Carriers of CMV infection plus the relevant HLA type were discriminated by the cumulative frequency of public TCR beta family members in the study cohort and in an independent 352-donor cohort. The ex vivo response was dominated by HLA-C-restricted CMV-specific TCR beta clonotypes, which also provided the single most frequent clonotype in two of eight donors.

About this clonotype itself: It has no known antigen specificity. No base quality values were provided; no much bigger clone lies one nucleotide off.

The CDR3 runs 11 residues from the cysteine to the phenylalanine. Of the read, only the CDR3 DNA is kept; its 33 bases are in frame from base 1. CDR1 and CDR2, per the germline V gene (reference sequence), are MNHEY and SMNVEV. V gives up 11 bases and J gives up 3 bases, and the segment between their germline ends measures 8 bases. The sample's treatment or condition, from its label and the paper: in vitro stimulation with specific CMV peptide epitopes to enrich CMV-specific T cells. The clonotype originates from a human donor in good health (CMV status not recorded). Some clones in this sample may be carry-over from other donors' samples. This receptor chain uses TRBV27 and TRBJ2-4, with an unclear D gene assignment. The specimen was cultured PBMCs, collected from culture after CMV antigen stimulation. CDR3 region: CAAIGKNIQYF. The bases read TGTGCCGCCATCGGCAAAAACATTCAGTACTTC.